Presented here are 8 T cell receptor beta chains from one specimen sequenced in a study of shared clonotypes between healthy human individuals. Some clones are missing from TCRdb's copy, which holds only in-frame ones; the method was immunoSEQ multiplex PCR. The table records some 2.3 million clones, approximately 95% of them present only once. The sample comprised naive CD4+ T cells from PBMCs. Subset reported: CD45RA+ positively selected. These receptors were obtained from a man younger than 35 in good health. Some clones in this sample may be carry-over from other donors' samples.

This chain's CDR3 is CASGPLRGEHGYTF. CDR3 nucleotides: TGTGCCAGCGGGCCTCTACGGGGAGAGCATGGCTACACCTTC. J is TRBJ1-2 and V is TRBV6-5; no firm D call. Trimming stripped 8 bases from V and 6 bases from J, with 19 bases between. The CDR3 length is 14 residues. Germline-derived CDR1 and CDR2 are MNHEY and SVGAGI.

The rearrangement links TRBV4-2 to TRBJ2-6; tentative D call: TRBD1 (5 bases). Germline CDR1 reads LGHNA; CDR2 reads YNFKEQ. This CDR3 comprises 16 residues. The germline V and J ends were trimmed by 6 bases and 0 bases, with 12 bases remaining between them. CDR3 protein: CASRQDAYSGANVLTF. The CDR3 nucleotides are TGTGCCAGCAGACAGGATGCCTACTCTGGGGCCAACGTCCTGACTTTC.

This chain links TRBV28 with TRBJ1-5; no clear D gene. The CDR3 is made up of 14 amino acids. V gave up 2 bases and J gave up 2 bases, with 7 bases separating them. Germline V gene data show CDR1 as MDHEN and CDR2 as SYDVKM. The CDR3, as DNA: TGTGCCAGCAGTTTAACCCATGGCAATCAGCCCCAGCATTTT. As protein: CASSLTHGNQPQHF.

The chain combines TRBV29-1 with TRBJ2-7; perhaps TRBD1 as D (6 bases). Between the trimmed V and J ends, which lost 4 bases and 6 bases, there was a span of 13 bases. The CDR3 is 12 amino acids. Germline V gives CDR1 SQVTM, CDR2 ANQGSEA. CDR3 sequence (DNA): TGCAGCGTTGGGGGCAGGGGATTCGAGCAGTACTTC. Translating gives CSVGGRGFEQYF.

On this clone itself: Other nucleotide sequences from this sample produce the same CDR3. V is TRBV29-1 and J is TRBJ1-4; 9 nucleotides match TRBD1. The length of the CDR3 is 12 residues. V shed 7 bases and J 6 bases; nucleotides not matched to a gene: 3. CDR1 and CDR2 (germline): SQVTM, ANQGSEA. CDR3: CSAQGADEKLFF. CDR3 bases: TGCAGCGCACAGGGGGCTGATGAAAAACTGTTTTTT.

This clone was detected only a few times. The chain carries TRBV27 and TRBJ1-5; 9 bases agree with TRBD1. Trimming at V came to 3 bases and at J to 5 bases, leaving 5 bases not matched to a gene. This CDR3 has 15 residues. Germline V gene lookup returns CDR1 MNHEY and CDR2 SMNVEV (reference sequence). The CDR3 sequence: CASSFHRGPDQPQHF. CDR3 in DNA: TGTGCCAGCAGTTTCCACAGGGGGCCGGATCAGCCCCAGCATTTT.

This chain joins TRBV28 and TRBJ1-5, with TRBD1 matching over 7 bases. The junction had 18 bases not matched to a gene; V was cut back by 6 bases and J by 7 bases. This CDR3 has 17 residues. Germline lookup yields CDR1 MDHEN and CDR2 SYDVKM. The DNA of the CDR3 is TGTGCCAGCAGGCCCACCTCGACAGGGCCTCCGGGACAGCCCCAGCATTTT. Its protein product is CASRPTSTGPPGQPQHF.

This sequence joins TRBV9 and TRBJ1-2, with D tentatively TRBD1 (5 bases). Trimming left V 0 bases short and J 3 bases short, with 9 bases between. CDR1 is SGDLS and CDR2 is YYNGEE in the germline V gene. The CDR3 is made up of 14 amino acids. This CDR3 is CASSVDVRDYGYTF. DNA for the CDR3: TGTGCCAGCAGCGTAGATGTCAGGGACTATGGCTACACCTTC. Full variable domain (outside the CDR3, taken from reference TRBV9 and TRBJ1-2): DSGVTQTPKHLITATGQRVTLRCSPRSGDLSVYWYQQSLDQGLQFLIQYYNGEERAKGNILERFSAQQFPDLHSELNLSSLELGDSALYFCASSVDVRDYGYTFGSGTRLTVV.